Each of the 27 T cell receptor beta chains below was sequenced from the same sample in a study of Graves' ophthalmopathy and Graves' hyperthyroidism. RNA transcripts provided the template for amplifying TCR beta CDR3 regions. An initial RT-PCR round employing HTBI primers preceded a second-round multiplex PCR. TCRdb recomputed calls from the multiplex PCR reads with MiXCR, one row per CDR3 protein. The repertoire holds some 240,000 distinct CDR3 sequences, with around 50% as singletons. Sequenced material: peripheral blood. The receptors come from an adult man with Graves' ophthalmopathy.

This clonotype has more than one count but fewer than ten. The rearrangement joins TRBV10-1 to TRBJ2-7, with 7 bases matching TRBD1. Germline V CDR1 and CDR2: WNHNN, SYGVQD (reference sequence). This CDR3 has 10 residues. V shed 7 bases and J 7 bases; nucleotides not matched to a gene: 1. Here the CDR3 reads CASKDREQYF. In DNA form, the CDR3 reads TGCGCCAGCAAGGACAGGGAGCAGTACTTC.

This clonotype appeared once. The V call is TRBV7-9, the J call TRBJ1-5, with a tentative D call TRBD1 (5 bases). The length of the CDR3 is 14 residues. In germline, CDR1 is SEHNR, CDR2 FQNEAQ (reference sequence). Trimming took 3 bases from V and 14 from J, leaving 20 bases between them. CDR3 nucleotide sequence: TGTGCCAGCAGCTTTACTCCGGGACTAGCCTACGAGCATTTT. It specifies CASSFTPGLAYEHF.

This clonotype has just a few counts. The CDR3 sequence: CASRGHGSSYEQYF. The DNA for the CDR3 is TGTGCCAGCAGGGGACACGGGAGCTCCTACGAGCAGTACTTC. This chain uses TRBV7-9 with TRBJ2-7, with D tentatively TRBD1 or TRBD2 (6 bases each). The V end was cut by 6 bases, the J end by 0 bases, with 12 bases between. The CDR3 sequence is 14 residues long. Germline V CDR1 and CDR2: SEHNR, FQNEAQ (reference sequence). Filled out from reference TRBV7-9 and TRBJ2-7, the complete variable domain reads DTGVSQNPRHKITKRGQNVTFRCDPISEHNRLYWYRQTLGQGPEFLTYFQNEAQLEKSRLLSDRFSAERPKGSFSTLEIQRTEQGDSAMYLCASRGHGSSYEQYFGPGTRLTVT.

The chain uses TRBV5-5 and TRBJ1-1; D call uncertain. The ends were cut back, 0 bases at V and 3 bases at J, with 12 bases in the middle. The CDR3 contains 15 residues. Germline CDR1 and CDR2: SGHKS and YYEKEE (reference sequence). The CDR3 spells CASSLVRAEDTEAFF. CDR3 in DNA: TGTGCCAGCAGCTTGGTTCGGGCAGAGGACACTGAAGCTTTCTTT.

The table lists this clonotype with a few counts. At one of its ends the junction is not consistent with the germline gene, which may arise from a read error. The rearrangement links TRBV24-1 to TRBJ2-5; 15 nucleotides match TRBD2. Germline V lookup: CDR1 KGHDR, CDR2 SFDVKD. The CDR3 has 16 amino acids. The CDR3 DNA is TGTGCCAGCAGTGGACTAGCGGGAGGGGTATGGGAGACCCAGTACTTC. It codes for CASSGLAGGVWETQYF.

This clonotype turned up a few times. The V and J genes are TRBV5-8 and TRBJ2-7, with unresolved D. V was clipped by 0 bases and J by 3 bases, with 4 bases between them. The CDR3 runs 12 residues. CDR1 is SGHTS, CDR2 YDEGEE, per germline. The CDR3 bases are TGTGCCAGCAGCTTGGCGAACTACGAGCAGTACTTC. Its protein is CASSLANYEQYF.

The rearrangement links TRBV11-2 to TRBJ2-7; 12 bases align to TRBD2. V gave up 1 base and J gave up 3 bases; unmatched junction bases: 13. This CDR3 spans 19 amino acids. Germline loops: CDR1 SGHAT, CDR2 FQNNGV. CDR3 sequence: CASSLGSEGLAGLVYEQYF. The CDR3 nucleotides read TGTGCCAGCAGCTTAGGAAGCGAGGGACTAGCGGGCCTGGTCTACGAGCAGTACTTC.

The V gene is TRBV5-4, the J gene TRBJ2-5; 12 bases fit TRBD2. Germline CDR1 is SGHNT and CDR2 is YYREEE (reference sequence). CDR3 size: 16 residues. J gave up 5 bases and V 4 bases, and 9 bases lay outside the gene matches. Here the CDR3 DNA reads TGTGCCAGCAGCCCACCTAGCGGGGGGGCCGGCGAGACCCAGTACTTC. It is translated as CASSPPSGGAGETQYF.

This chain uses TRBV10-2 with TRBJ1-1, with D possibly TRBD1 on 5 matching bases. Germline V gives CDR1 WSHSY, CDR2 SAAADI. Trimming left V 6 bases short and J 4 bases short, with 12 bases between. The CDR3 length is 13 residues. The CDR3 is CASSPGGVTEAFF. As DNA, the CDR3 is TGCGCCAGCAGCCCCGGGGGTGTCACTGAAGCTTTCTTT.

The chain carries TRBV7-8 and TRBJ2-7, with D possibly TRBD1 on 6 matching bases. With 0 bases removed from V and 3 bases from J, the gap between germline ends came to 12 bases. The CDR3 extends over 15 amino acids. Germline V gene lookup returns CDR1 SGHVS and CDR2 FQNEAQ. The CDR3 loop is CASSLANRADYEQYF. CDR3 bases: TGTGCCAGCAGCTTAGCGAACAGGGCGGACTACGAGCAGTACTTC. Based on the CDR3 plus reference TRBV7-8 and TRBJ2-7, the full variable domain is GAGVSQSPRYKVAKRGQDVALRCDPISGHVSLFWYQQALGQGPEFLTYFQNEAQLDKSGLPSDRFFAERPEGSVSTLKIQRTQQEDSAVYLCASSLANRADYEQYFGPGTRLTVT.

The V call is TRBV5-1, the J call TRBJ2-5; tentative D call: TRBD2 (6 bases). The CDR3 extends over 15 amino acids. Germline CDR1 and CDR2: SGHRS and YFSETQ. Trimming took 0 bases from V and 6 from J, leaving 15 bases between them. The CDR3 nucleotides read TGCGCCAGCAGCTTGGACGGAGGGACTGGAAAGACCCAGTACTTC. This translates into CASSLDGGTGKTQYF.

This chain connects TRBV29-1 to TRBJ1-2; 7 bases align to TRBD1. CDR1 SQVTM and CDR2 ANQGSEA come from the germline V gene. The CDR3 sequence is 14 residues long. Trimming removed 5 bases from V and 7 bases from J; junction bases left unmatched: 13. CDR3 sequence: CSVQTAGGDCGYTF. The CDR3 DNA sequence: TGCAGCGTTCAAACCGCAGGGGGGGACTGTGGCTACACCTTC.

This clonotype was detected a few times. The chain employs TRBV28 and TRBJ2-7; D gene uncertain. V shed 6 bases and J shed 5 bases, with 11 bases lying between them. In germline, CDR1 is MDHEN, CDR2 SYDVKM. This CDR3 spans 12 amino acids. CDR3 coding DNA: TGTGCCAGCAGGTACAGTCGGGACGAGCAGTACTTC. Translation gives CASRYSRDEQYF.

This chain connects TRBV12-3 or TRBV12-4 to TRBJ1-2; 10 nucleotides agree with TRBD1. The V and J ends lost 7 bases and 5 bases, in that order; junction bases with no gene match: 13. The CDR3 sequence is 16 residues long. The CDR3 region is CASKPNPGQGKYGYTF. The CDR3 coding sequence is TGTGCCAGCAAACCCAATCCGGGACAGGGGAAGTATGGCTACACCTTC.

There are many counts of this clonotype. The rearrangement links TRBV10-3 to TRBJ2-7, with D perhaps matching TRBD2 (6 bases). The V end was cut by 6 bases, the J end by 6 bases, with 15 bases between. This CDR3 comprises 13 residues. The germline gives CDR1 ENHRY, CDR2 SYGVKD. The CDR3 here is CAISEGGSGEQYF. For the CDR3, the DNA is TGTGCCATCAGCGAAGGAGGGTCTGGCGAGCAGTACTTC.

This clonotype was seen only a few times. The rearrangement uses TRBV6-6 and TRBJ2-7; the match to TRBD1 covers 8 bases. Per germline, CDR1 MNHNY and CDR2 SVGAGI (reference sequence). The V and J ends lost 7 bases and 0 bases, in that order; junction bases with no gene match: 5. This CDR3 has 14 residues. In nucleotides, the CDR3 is TGTGCCAGCACGACAGGGGATAGCTCCTACGAGCAGTACTTC. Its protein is CASTTGDSSYEQYF.

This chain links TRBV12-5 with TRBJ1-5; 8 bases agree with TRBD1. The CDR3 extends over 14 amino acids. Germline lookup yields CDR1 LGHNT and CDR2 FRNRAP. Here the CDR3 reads CASSLDRENQPQHF. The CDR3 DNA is TGTGCCAGCAGTTTGGACAGGGAGAATCAGCCCCAGCATTTT.

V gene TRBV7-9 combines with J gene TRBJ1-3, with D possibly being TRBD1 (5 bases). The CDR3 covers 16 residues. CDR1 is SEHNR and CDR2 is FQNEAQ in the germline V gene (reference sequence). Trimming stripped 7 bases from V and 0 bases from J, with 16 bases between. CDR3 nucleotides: TGTGCCAGCATCCCGGGGACGGCTAACTCTGGAAACACCATATATTTT. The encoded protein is CASIPGTANSGNTIYF.

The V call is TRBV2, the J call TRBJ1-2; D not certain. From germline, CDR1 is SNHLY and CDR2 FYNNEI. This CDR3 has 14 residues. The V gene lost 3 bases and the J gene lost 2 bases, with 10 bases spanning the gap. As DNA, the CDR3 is TGTGCCAGCAGTGATGGACTGGGGAACTATGGCTACACCTTC. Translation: CASSDGLGNYGYTF.

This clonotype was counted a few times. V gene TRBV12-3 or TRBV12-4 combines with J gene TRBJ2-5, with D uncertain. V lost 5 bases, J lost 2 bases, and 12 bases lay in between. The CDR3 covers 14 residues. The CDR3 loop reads CASSLPRTQETQYF. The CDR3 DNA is TGTGCCAGCAGTCTCCCCCGGACGCAAGAGACCCAGTACTTC.

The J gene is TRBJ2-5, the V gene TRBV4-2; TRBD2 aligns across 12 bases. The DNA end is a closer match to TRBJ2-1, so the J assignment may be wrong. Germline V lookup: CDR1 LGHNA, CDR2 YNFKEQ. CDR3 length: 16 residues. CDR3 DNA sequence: TGTGCCAGCAGCCAAGAGACTAGCGGGAGAAAGGGTGAGCAGTTCTTC. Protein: CASSQETSGRKGEQFF.

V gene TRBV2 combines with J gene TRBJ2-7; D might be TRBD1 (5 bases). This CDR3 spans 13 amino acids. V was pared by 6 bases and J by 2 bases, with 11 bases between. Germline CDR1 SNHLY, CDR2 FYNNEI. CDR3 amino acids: CASRQGTAYEQYF. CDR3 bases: TGTGCCAGCAGGCAGGGAACGGCCTACGAGCAGTACTTC. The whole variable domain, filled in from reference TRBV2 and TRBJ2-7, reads EPEVTQTPSHQVTQMGQEVILRCVPISNHLYFYWYRQILGQKVEFLVSFYNNEISEKSEIFDDQFSVERPDGSNFTLKIRSTKLEDSAMYFCASRQGTAYEQYFGPGTRLTVT.

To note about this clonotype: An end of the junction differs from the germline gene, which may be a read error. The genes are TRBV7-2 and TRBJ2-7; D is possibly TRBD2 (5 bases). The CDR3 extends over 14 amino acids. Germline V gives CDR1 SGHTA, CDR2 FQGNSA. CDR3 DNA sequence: TGTGCCAGCAGCCCTGTGGGGAGAAGCTACGGGCAGTACTTC. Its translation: CASSPVGRSYGQYF.

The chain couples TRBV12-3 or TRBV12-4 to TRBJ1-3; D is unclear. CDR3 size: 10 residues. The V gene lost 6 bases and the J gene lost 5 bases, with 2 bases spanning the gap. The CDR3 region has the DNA TGTGCCAGCAGCCGAAACACCATATATTTT. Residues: CASSRNTIYF.

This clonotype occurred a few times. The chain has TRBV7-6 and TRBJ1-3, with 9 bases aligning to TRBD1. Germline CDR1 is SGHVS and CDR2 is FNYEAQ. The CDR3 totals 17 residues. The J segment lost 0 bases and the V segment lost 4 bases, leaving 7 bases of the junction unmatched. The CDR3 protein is CASSSTGTGLSGNTIYF. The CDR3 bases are TGTGCCAGCAGCTCGACCGGGACAGGGCTCTCTGGAAACACCATATATTTT. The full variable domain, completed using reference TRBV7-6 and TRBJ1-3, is GAGVSQSPRYKVTKRGQDVALRCDPISGHVSLYWYRQALGQGPEFLTYFNYEAQQDKSGLPNDRFSAERPEGSISTLTIQRTEQRDSAMYRCASSSTGTGLSGNTIYFGEGSWLTVV.

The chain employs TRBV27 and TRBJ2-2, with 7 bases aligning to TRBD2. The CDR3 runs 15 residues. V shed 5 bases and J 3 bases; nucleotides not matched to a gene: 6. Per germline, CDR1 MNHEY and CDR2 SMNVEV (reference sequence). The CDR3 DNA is TGTGCCAGCAGTCCAACTAGCGTGCACACCGGGGAGCTGTTTTTT. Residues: CASSPTSVHTGELFF.

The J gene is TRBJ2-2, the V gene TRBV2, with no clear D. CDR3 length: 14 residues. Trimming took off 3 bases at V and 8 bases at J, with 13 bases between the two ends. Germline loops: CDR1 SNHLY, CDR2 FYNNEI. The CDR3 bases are TGTGCCAGCAGTGACGGCTACCGGAATGGGGAGCTGTTTTTT. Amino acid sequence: CASSDGYRNGELFF. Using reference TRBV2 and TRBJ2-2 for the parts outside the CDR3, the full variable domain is EPEVTQTPSHQVTQMGQEVILRCVPISNHLYFYWYRQILGQKVEFLVSFYNNEISEKSEIFDDQFSVERPDGSNFTLKIRSTKLEDSAMYFCASSDGYRNGELFFGEGSRLTVL.